The T cell receptor beta chain under discussion was sequenced for a study of blood T cells in healthy people across ages. This clonotype was counted only a few times. The authors ran a second PCR of about 6 to 12 cycles using a sample-barcoded 5' primer and a J-beta primer mix. TCRdb fed the 5' RACE reads into MiXCR, producing one record per CDR3 protein. Of about 1.1 million distinct CDR3 sequences in the sample, roughly two fifths were seen once. The origin of this receptor is a man between 18 and 29 years old in good health. Sequencing was carried out using blood.

The CDR3 sequence: CSVERGEAYGYTF. The CDR3 nucleotides read TGCAGCGTTGAACGCGGGGAAGCCTATGGCTACACCTTC. The chain links TRBV29-1 to TRBJ1-2; D remains ambiguous. V was pared by 2 bases and J by 4 bases, with 11 bases between. Per germline, CDR1 SQVTM and CDR2 ANQGSEA. The CDR3 is 13 residues long.